These 27 T cell receptor beta chains share one sample of origin, sequenced in a study of blood T cell repertoires in COVID-19. Assay used: immunoSEQ multiplex PCR; TCRdb lists only in-frame clones, some missing. The sample has around 380,000 clones, 81% seen once; the top ten hold about 1%. The sequencing input was peripheral blood. Source of these receptors: a human donor with acute or convalescent COVID-19. The donor label of this sample is uncertain.

The gene calls are TRBV6-2 or TRBV6-3 and TRBJ2-7; D call uncertain. Germline CDR1 and CDR2: MNHEY and SVGEGT. This CDR3 has 15 amino acids. V lost 6 bases to trimming and J lost 2 bases, with 17 bases between them. The CDR3 coding sequence is TGTGCCAGCAGCGGCAAATCCCACATAACCTACGAGCAGTACTTC. Its protein is CASSGKSHITYEQYF.

The V call is TRBV27, the J call TRBJ2-7, with 8 bases that match TRBD1. This CDR3 has 15 residues. Germline V CDR1 and CDR2: MNHEY, SMNVEV (reference sequence). Trimming cost V 2 bases and J 6 bases; bases outside gene matches: 9. This CDR3 reads CASSLGQGLKIEQYF. CDR3 nucleotides: TGTGCCAGCAGTTTAGGACAGGGCCTAAAAATCGAGCAGTACTTC.

In this sample, this clone turned up a few times. This chain connects TRBV6-1 to TRBJ2-1; TRBD2 is a possible D gene (6 bases). Trimming shortened V by 1 base and J by 3 bases, and 16 bases separated the two germline ends. The CDR3 loop spans 17 amino acids. Germline CDR1 MNHNS, CDR2 SASEGT. CDR3 nucleotide sequence: TGTGCCAGCAGTGAAGGATCCCCCGGGGAGGTCTACAATGAGCAGTTCTTC. Translation gives CASSEGSPGEVYNEQFF.

CDR3 residues: CASLKGFYNEQFF. In DNA, the CDR3 is TGTGCCTCCCTCAAGGGGTTCTACAATGAGCAGTTCTTC. The chain couples TRBV30 to TRBJ2-1; D might be TRBD1 (5 bases). V was shortened by 7 bases and J by 3 bases, with 13 bases between the two germline ends. The germline V gene encodes CDR1 GTSNPN and CDR2 SVGIG (reference sequence). The CDR3 has 13 residues.

The chain carries TRBV5-6 and TRBJ1-1; D might be TRBD1 (6 bases). Germline CDR1 and CDR2: SGHDT and YYEEEE. The V end was cut by 0 bases, the J end by 7 bases, with 10 bases between. The CDR3 runs 13 residues. DNA of the CDR3: TGTGCCAGCAGCTTGGACAGGGATGATGAAGCTTTCTTT. Translation gives CASSLDRDDEAFF. Combining the CDR3 with reference TRBV5-6 and TRBJ1-1 gives the whole variable domain DAGVTQSPTHLIKTRGQQVTLRCSPKSGHDTVSWYQQALGQGPQFIFQYYEEEERQRGNFPDRFSGHQFPNYSSELNVNALLLGDSALYLCASSLDRDDEAFFGQGTRLTVV.

This clone was found once. This chain uses TRBV30 with TRBJ1-3; weak D call: TRBD1 (6 bases). V gave up 0 bases and J gave up 0 bases, with 12 bases separating them. The germline V gene has CDR1 GTSNPN and CDR2 SVGIG (reference sequence). This CDR3 has 16 amino acids. The CDR3, as DNA: TGTGCCTGGAGTGTCGCAGGGGTTTTCTCTGGAAACACCATATATTTT. Residues: CAWSVAGVFSGNTIYF.

The chain carries TRBV6-5 and TRBJ2-2; D might be TRBD2 (5 bases). This CDR3 comprises 13 residues. Germline V CDR1 and CDR2: MNHEY, SVGAGI. The V end lost 4 bases, the J end lost 3 bases, and 6 bases lay between the germline ends. CDR3 in DNA: TGTGCCAGCAGTTTGAGGGACACCGGGGAGCTGTTTTTT. It translates to CASSLRDTGELFF.

The rearrangement joins TRBV2 to TRBJ1-2; D gene unclear. The ends were cut back, 7 bases at V and 5 bases at J, with 14 bases in the middle. The CDR3 has 13 residues. From germline, CDR1 is SNHLY and CDR2 FYNNEI. CDR3 nucleotides: TGTGCCAGCAACCTGATAGCGTTATATGGCTACACCTTC. The encoded protein is CASNLIALYGYTF. Complete variable domain (other parts from reference TRBV2 and TRBJ1-2): EPEVTQTPSHQVTQMGQEVILRCVPISNHLYFYWYRQILGQKVEFLVSFYNNEISEKSEIFDDQFSVERPDGSNFTLKIRSTKLEDSAMYFCASNLIALYGYTFGSGTRLTVV.

The chain is built from TRBV24-1 and TRBJ2-5; 13 bases agree with TRBD2. The CDR3 totals 16 residues. The V gene's germline CDR1 is KGHDR and CDR2 SFDVKD. V trimming: 4 bases; J trimming: 7 bases; junction bases outside the gene matches: 8. The CDR3 spells CATSDQTSGGAGTQYF. Here the CDR3 DNA reads TGTGCCACCAGTGACCAAACTAGCGGGGGGGCAGGGACCCAGTACTTC.

V and J are TRBV18 and TRBJ1-1; D uncertain. The length of the CDR3 is 15 residues. Trimming took off 6 bases at V and 1 base at J, with 15 bases between the two ends. Germline V gene sequence: CDR1 KGHSH, CDR2 LQKENI. The CDR3 spells CASSPSRERNTEAFF. DNA for the CDR3: TGTGCCAGCTCCCCCAGCCGGGAACGGAACACTGAAGCTTTCTTT.

The chain couples TRBV7-9 to TRBJ2-5, with a tentative D call TRBD2 (6 bases). Trimming took 2 bases from V and 4 from J, leaving 11 bases between them. Germline assignment: CDR1 SEHNR and CDR2 FQNEAQ (reference sequence). CDR3 length: 14 amino acids. CDR3 coding DNA: TGTGCCAGCAGCTTATCGGTGGGGGGAGAGACCCAGTACTTC. Residues: CASSLSVGGETQYF.

The chain uses TRBV11-2 and TRBJ2-1, with a possible D match to TRBD1 (6 bases). The CDR3 length is 12 residues. V lost 4 bases and J 14 bases, leaving 15 bases between the germline ends. From germline, CDR1 is SGHAT and CDR2 FQNNGV. The CDR3 here is CASSSYRQAEFF. Written as DNA, the CDR3 is TGTGCCAGCAGCTCATACAGACAGGCCGAGTTCTTC. The variable domain in full, completed from reference TRBV11-2 and TRBJ2-1, reads EAGVAQSPRYKIIEKRQSVAFWCNPISGHATLYWYQQILGQGPKLLIQFQNNGVVDDSQLPKDRFSAERLKGVDSTLKIQPAKLEDSAVYLCASSSYRQAEFFGPGTRLTVL.

The chain links TRBV30 to TRBJ2-6; D is perhaps TRBD1 (6 bases). V lost 1 base, J lost 4 bases, and 11 bases lay in between. Germline CDR1 is GTSNPN and CDR2 is SVGIG (reference sequence). This CDR3 spans 15 amino acids. The CDR3, as DNA: TGTGCCTGGAGTGGATGGGGGCTGGGGGCCAACGTCCTGACTTTC. Its protein product is CAWSGWGLGANVLTF.

This sequence joins TRBV6-5 and TRBJ1-2; 8 bases agree with TRBD1. The CDR3 has 14 residues. The germline V gene encodes CDR1 MNHEY and CDR2 SVGAGI. V was pared by 5 bases and J by 6 bases, with 8 bases of the junction left unmatched. The CDR3 loop is CASSPRGRGDGYTF. The CDR3 region has the DNA TGTGCCAGCAGTCCCAGGGGGCGGGGTGATGGCTACACCTTC.

The V call is TRBV6-5, the J call TRBJ1-2; D is ambiguous. CDR1 is MNHEY and CDR2 is SVGAGI in the germline V gene. The length of the CDR3 is 15 residues. V shed 3 bases and J shed 0 bases, with 11 bases lying between them. CDR3 sequence (DNA): TGTGCCAGCAGTTATATGGGCGCGTCTAACTATGGCTACACCTTC. It yields the protein CASSYMGASNYGYTF.

The chain carries TRBV4-1 and TRBJ1-2; tentative D call: TRBD1 (5 bases). Between the trimmed V and J ends, which lost 0 bases and 0 bases, there was a span of 11 bases. CDR1 is MGHRA and CDR2 is YSYEKL in the germline V gene. The CDR3 totals 16 residues. CDR3 residues: CASSQDTAGSNYGYTF. The CDR3 DNA reads as TGCGCCAGCAGCCAAGACACGGCAGGGTCTAACTATGGCTACACCTTC.

The chain employs TRBV11-2 and TRBJ1-1, with D possibly being TRBD1 (5 bases). The CDR3 contains 14 residues. Trimming cost V 2 bases and J 4 bases, with 11 bases left between them. CDR1 SGHAT and CDR2 FQNNGV come from the germline V gene. CDR3 region: CASSLSSGGTEAFF. The CDR3 region has the DNA TGTGCCAGCAGCTTAAGCTCGGGGGGCACTGAAGCTTTCTTT. The variable domain in full, completed from reference TRBV11-2 and TRBJ1-1, reads EAGVAQSPRYKIIEKRQSVAFWCNPISGHATLYWYQQILGQGPKLLIQFQNNGVVDDSQLPKDRFSAERLKGVDSTLKIQPAKLEDSAVYLCASSLSSGGTEAFFGQGTRLTVV.

This chain connects TRBV6-2 or TRBV6-3 to TRBJ2-5; 10 nucleotides line up with TRBD2. The CDR3 contains 14 residues. The ends lost 6 bases at V and 2 bases at J; junction bases unmatched: 3. CDR1 is MNHEY and CDR2 is SVGEGT in the germline V gene. CDR3 region: CASRPSGRQETQYF. DNA for the CDR3: TGTGCCAGCAGACCTAGCGGGAGACAAGAGACCCAGTACTTC.

The CDR3 region is CASTFSGGGTEAFF. The CDR3, as DNA: TGTGCCAGCACGTTTTCCGGGGGGGGCACTGAAGCTTTCTTT. The chain combines TRBV6-5 with TRBJ1-1; tentatively, D is TRBD1 (5 bases). Germline V gives CDR1 MNHEY, CDR2 SVGAGI. V lost 7 bases and J 4 bases, leaving 16 bases between the germline ends. This CDR3 region has 14 residues.

This clone was detected only a few times. This chain links TRBV20-1 with TRBJ1-2; D call uncertain. V was pared by 5 bases and J by 4 bases, with 5 bases between. Per germline, CDR1 DFQATT and CDR2 SNEGSKA (reference sequence). This CDR3 has 10 amino acids. In DNA, the CDR3 is TGCAGTGCTCCCCTCTATGGCTACACCTTC. Amino acids: CSAPLYGYTF.

This clone was found once. This chain links TRBV29-1 with TRBJ1-1; D not resolved. V was shortened by 3 bases and J by 0 bases, with 14 bases between the two germline ends. This CDR3 is 15 amino acids long. Germline V gene data show CDR1 as SQVTM and CDR2 as ANQGSEA. This CDR3 is CSVEPQRGMNTEAFF. In DNA form, the CDR3 reads TGCAGCGTTGAGCCCCAACGAGGGATGAACACTGAAGCTTTCTTT.

The gene calls are TRBV28 and TRBJ2-3; D gene uncertain. The CDR3 is 15 amino acids. V was trimmed by 6 bases and J by 6 bases, leaving 19 bases between them. Germline V gene sequence: CDR1 MDHEN, CDR2 SYDVKM. The CDR3 reads CASRSNHLKPDTQYF. CDR3 nucleotides: TGTGCCAGCAGATCCAATCACTTGAAACCCGATACGCAGTATTTT.

Concerning this clone: The sample holds other DNA sequences that translate to the same CDR3. The chain combines TRBV2 with TRBJ1-5; TRBD1 agrees at 8 bases. V dropped 6 bases and J dropped 1; count of bases not matched to a gene: 5. Germline loops: CDR1 SNHLY, CDR2 FYNNEI. This CDR3 spans 15 amino acids. CDR3 residues: CASSGGQGSNQPQHF. The CDR3 DNA reads TGTGCCAGCAGCGGAGGACAGGGAAGCAATCAGCCCCAGCATTTT.

The J gene is TRBJ2-3, the V gene TRBV6-5, with 9 nucleotides matching TRBD2. CDR1 and CDR2 from the germline V gene are MNHEY and SVGAGI. The CDR3 has 14 amino acids. J gave up 4 bases and V 7 bases, and 6 bases lay outside the gene matches. This CDR3 is CASTREGRADTQYF. DNA for the CDR3: TGTGCCAGCACGCGGGAGGGGCGGGCAGATACGCAGTATTTT.

CDR3 sequence reads: CASSPGTGGKNEQFF. The CDR3 bases are TGTGCCAGTAGCCCCGGGACAGGGGGCAAGAATGAGCAGTTCTTC. The V and J genes are TRBV19 and TRBJ2-1; the match to TRBD1 covers 12 bases. The germline CDR1 and CDR2 sequences are LNHDA and SQIVND (reference sequence). Losses at the gene ends were 6 bases for V and 7 bases for J; bases not matched to a gene: 7. The CDR3 is made up of 15 amino acids.

This clone came up a few times. The CDR3 spells CASSSGQGTDTQYF. Here the CDR3 DNA reads TGTGCCAGCAGCTCGGGACAGGGCACAGATACGCAGTATTTT. The rearrangement joins TRBV7-8 to TRBJ2-3; 8 positions match TRBD1. V shed 4 bases and J 1 base; nucleotides not matched to a gene: 1. This CDR3 has 14 amino acids. The germline V gene has CDR1 SGHVS and CDR2 FQNEAQ.

This chain joins TRBV5-1 and TRBJ1-5; D possibly corresponds to TRBD1 (5 bases). Germline V lookup: CDR1 SGHRS, CDR2 YFSETQ. This CDR3 comprises 15 residues. Trimming removed 0 bases at V and 6 bases at J, with 13 bases between. The CDR3 here is CASSLAGREGQPQHF. In DNA form, the CDR3 reads TGCGCCAGCAGCTTGGCAGGGAGGGAAGGTCAGCCCCAGCATTTT.